What follows is one T cell receptor (beta chain) and its context. This sample was taken from a study of shared clonotypes between healthy human individuals. Sequenced by immunoSEQ multiplex PCR; TCRdb stores in-frame clones only, minus some. Seen here are about 2.4 million clones, more than 85% observed once, and the top ten hold 0.35% to 0.45%. In the CD4+ fraction, cells were divided into CD45RA+ naive and CD45RA-negative memory subsets. This sequence originates from a man younger than 35 in good health. Some clones in this sample may be carry-over from other donors' samples. Sequences were obtained from naive CD4+ T cells from PBMCs. Subset described: CD45RA+ positively selected.

CDR3 sequence (DNA): TGTGCCAGCAGCAATGGGGGGGGCAATCAGCCCCAGCATTTT. Translating it yields CASSNGGGNQPQHF. The genes are TRBV7-9 and TRBJ1-5, with D possibly TRBD1 on 5 matching bases. Per germline, CDR1 SEHNR and CDR2 FQNEAQ (reference sequence). The CDR3 contains 14 residues. V lost 5 bases and J lost 2, with 10 bases in between.